This T cell receptor beta chain derives from a study of blood T cell repertoires in COVID-19. Study at large: Acute and convalescent COVID-19 samples came from the United States, Italy and Spain.

The Seattle site enrolled patients during active infection and followed them longitudinally. Looked up from germline, CDR1 is LGHNA and CDR2 is YNFKEQ. After removal of 1 base from V and 9 bases from J, the junction contained 7 bases not matched to a gene. The CDR3 is made up of 15 amino acids. As originally analysed: Amplification from reference gene primers served as the basis for estimated nucleated cell counts. Profiled with immunoSEQ multiplex PCR; TCRdb holds only in-frame clones, not every one. V and J calls and clone size come straight from that table; D and trimming were deduced from the DNA. The sample contains about 160,000 clones, around 93% of which appear only once.

The TCR sequence derives from a man between 25 and 39 years old with COVID-19, enrolled during active disease. The sample comprised peripheral blood. The V gene is TRBV4-2, the J gene TRBJ2-1; 9 bases agree with TRBD2. The CDR3 sequence: CASSQGGTSLGEQFF. The DNA of the CDR3 is TGTGCCAGCAGCCAAGGGGGGACTAGCTTGGGTGAGCAGTTCTTC.